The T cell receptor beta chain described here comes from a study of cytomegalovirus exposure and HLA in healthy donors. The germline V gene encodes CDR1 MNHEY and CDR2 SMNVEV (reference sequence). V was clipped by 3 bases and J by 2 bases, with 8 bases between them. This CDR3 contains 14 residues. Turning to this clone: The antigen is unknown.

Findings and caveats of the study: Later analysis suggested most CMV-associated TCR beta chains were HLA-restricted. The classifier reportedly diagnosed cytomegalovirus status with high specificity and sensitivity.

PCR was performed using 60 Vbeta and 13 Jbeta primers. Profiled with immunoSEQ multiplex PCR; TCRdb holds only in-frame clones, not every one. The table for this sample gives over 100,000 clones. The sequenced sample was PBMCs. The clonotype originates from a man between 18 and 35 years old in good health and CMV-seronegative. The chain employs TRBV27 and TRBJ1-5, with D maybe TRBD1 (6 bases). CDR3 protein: CASSFRGGNQPQHF. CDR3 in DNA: TGTGCCAGCAGTTTCAGGGGAGGCAATCAGCCCCAGCATTTT.